This T cell receptor beta chain was captured by sequencing in a study of blood T cells in healthy people across ages. Regarding the study as a whole: Observed TCR beta diversity per million T cells went down as age went up. This fall followed a roughly linear course with age. Compared with aged donors, long-lived donors showed fewer expanded clones, suggesting selection.

Primed by a sample-barcoded 5' primer and a J-beta primer mix, a second PCR proceeded for 7 to 11 cycles. TCRdb re-derived calls from the 5' RACE reads in MiXCR, one entry per CDR3 protein. Of hundreds of thousands of distinct CDR3 sequences in the sample, under 65% were seen once. In terms of origin and age, donors were healthy Caucasian individuals from Russia aged about 6 to 95. Notes on this clonotype: Its antigen is not identified.

CDR1 MNHNS and CDR2 SASEGT come from the germline V gene. This CDR3 has 11 residues. The V gene lost 8 bases and the J gene lost 3 bases, with 8 bases spanning the gap. The V and J genes are TRBV6-1 and TRBJ2-7; tentatively, D is TRBD2 (6 bases). This receptor was obtained from a man between 60 and 70 years old in good health. Sequenced input: blood. The CDR3 loop reads CASGDFYEQYF. In DNA form, the CDR3 reads TGTGCCAGCGGGGACTTCTACGAGCAGTACTTC.